Listed here is a single T cell receptor beta chain. The protocol was immunoSEQ multiplex PCR, while the TCRdb copy is restricted to in-frame clones and leaves out a portion. Altogether some 45,000 clones are present, 92% being singletons, with the ten largest covering 9.5% to 15%. The data were taken from a study of blood T cell repertoires in COVID-19. Across the whole study: Some COVID-19 samples were acute and others convalescent; all came from the United States, Italy and Spain. The analysed material was cDNA or gDNA that came from T cells, B-cell-depleted T cells, or PBMCs.

The CDR3 runs 15 residues. The germline gives CDR1 SGHRS, CDR2 YFSETQ. With 4 bases clipped from V and 3 bases from J, the junction kept 3 bases outside the gene matches. The origin of this receptor is a human donor in a cohort sampled during active COVID-19. V is TRBV5-1 and J is TRBJ2-2; 10 nucleotides agree with TRBD2. The source material was peripheral blood. The CDR3 region is CASSLSGRDTGELFF. The CDR3 nucleotides read TGCGCCAGCAGCCTAAGCGGGAGGGACACCGGGGAGCTGTTTTTT.